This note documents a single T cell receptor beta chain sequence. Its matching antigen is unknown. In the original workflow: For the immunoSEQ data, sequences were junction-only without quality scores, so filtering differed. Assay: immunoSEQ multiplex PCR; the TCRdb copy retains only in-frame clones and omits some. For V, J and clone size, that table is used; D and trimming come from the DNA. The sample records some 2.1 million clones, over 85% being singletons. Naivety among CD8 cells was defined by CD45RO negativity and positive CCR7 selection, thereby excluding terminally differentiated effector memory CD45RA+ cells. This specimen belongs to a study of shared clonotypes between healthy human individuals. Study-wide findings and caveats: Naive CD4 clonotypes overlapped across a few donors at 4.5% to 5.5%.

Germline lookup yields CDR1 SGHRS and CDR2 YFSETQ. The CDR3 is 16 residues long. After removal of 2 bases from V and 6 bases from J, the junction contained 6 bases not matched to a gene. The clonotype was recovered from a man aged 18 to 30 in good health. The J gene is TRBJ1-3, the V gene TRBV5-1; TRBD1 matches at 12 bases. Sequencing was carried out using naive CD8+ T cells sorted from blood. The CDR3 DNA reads TGCGCCAGCAGCTTCACGGGACAGGGGGCAGTAAACACCATATATTTT. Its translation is CASSFTGQGAVNTIYF.